This T cell receptor (beta chain) was retrieved from a study of OX40 agonist ivuxolimab in advanced cancers. Study context: A diagnosis of hepatocellular carcinoma, melanoma, renal cell or head and neck cancer was present in dose-escalation patients. From roughly 23 to 85 years was the age range, with a mean of around 60 years, and 70% to 85% were male.

General study results and limits: Partial responders treated at 0.1-3.0 mg/kg exhibited clonal expansion among the lowest measured. Expanded clones tended on average to be more numerous among CD8+ T cells than CD4+.

Regarding this clone: Its antigen is currently unknown.

TCRdb keeps only in-frame clones here, not all; method: immunoSEQ multiplex PCR. The data contain fewer than 55,000 clones, around 86% of them seen just once; the ten biggest clones take up roughly 1.8%. The clonotype comes from an adult with an advanced solid tumor such as melanoma, head and neck, liver or kidney cancer. Sequencing used CD4+ or CD8+ T cells sorted from blood, obtained in a trial of the OX40 agonist ivuxolimab.

The CDR3, as DNA: TGTGCCAGCAGTTTCTACAGGGGAACTGAAGCTTTCTTT. It encodes CASSFYRGTEAFF. The J gene is TRBJ1-1, the V gene TRBV6-5, with 7 bases matching TRBD1. The CDR3 loop spans 13 amino acids. V was pared by 4 bases and J by 5 bases, with 4 bases of the junction left unmatched. CDR1 is MNHEY and CDR2 is SVGAGI in the germline V gene.